This is a list of T cell receptor beta chains from one sample in a study of OX40 agonist ivuxolimab in advanced cancers. Generated by immunoSEQ multiplex PCR, the TCRdb table keeps only in-frame clones and is missing some. The sample yields approximately 99,000 clones, roughly 90% seen once. This sample comprised CD4+ or CD8+ T cells sorted from blood, obtained in a trial of the OX40 agonist ivuxolimab. Receptors originate from an adult with an advanced solid tumor such as melanoma, head and neck, liver or kidney cancer. CDR3s include the opening cysteine and the closing phenylalanine or tryptophan. The order of the fields is clone size, J gene, V gene, CDR3 protein. Not all rows give a size; the values are once, few, many and, for expanded clones, a class.

abundance: NA; j_gene: TRBJ2-2; v_gene: TRBV10-1; CDR3aa: CASSESDSYTGELFF
abundance: NA; j_gene: TRBJ2-3; v_gene: TRBV5-8; CDR3aa: CASSSHGGPHTDTQYF
abundance: NA; j_gene: TRBJ1-1; v_gene: TRBV11-3; CDR3aa: CASSFTVNTEAFF
abundance: NA; j_gene: TRBJ1-3; v_gene: TRBV7-6; CDR3aa: CASSTDRESGSKGNTIYF
abundance: NA; j_gene: TRBJ2-7; v_gene: TRBV19; CDR3aa: CASSILDGHEQYF
abundance: few; j_gene: TRBJ1-1; v_gene: TRBV5-6; CDR3aa: CASSLTGTAWTEAFF
abundance: NA; j_gene: TRBJ2-7; v_gene: TRBV10-3; CDR3aa: CAIRFTSGGTYEQYF
abundance: NA; j_gene: TRBJ1-3; v_gene: TRBV19; CDR3aa: CASRSGASSGNTIYF
abundance: NA; j_gene: TRBJ1-3; v_gene: TRBV2; CDR3aa: CASSPLGAGNTIYF
abundance: few; j_gene: TRBJ1-2; v_gene: TRBV6-1; CDR3aa: CASKDYGYTF
abundance: NA; j_gene: TRBJ2-1; v_gene: TRBV27; CDR3aa: CASSFVGYNEQFF
abundance: NA; j_gene: TRBJ2-1; v_gene: TRBV13; CDR3aa: CASRGPGYEQFF
abundance: few; j_gene: TRBJ2-3; v_gene: TRBV18; CDR3aa: CASSPPSTDTQYF
abundance: NA; j_gene: TRBJ1-3; v_gene: TRBV27; CDR3aa: CASGTRARSGNTIYF
abundance: NA; j_gene: TRBJ1-1; v_gene: TRBV7-2; CDR3aa: CASSTTGTGAMNTEAFF
abundance: NA; j_gene: TRBJ2-5; v_gene: TRBV4-2; CDR3aa: CASSQVERGQETQYF
abundance: NA; j_gene: TRBJ1-2; v_gene: TRBV19; CDR3aa: CASSKTVDRGTGYTF
abundance: NA; j_gene: TRBJ2-3; v_gene: TRBV30; CDR3aa: CAWSVGLSTDTQYF
abundance: NA; j_gene: TRBJ2-7; v_gene: TRBV18; CDR3aa: CASSPKGHAYEQYF
abundance: once; j_gene: TRBJ1-1; v_gene: TRBV30; CDR3aa: CASGGHMNTEAFF
abundance: NA; j_gene: TRBJ1-5; v_gene: TRBV19; CDR3aa: CASRRVYSNQPQHF
abundance: NA; j_gene: TRBJ1-5; v_gene: TRBV1; CDR3aa: CTSSQDHGEGNQPQHF
abundance: NA; j_gene: TRBJ1-2; v_gene: TRBV7-2; CDR3aa: CASSLGQFNYGYTF
abundance: NA; j_gene: TRBJ1-3; v_gene: TRBV5-1; CDR3aa: CASSAGTAGNTIYF
abundance: NA; j_gene: TRBJ2-5; v_gene: TRBV12-5; CDR3aa: CASGLGNREGETQYF
abundance: NA; j_gene: TRBJ1-5; v_gene: TRBV6-5; CDR3aa: CASSITPDRGQPQHF